A single sample is the source of the 20 T cell receptor beta chains below, sequenced in a study of CXCR3-negative and CXCR3-positive naive CD8 T cells. The authors prepared UMI-labeled TRB cDNA libraries by 5' RACE. TCRdb re-called the 5' RACE reads and catalogs CDR3 proteins one per entry, DNA excluded. Its table records approximately 24,000 distinct CDR3 sequences. Sequenced: naive CXCR3- CD8+ T cells from blood. Specified subset: CD45RO-CCR7+CD27+CD95- naive CD8+ T cells lacking CXCR3 (TNR3-). Every receptor here comes from a human donor in good health. Some clones in this sample may be carry-over from other donors' samples.

The chain recombines TRBV11-2 with TRBJ2-1. Germline assignment: CDR1 SGHAT and CDR2 FQNNGV. This CDR3 is 16 amino acids long. CDR3 sequence reads: CASSLVTVGSNNEQFF.

The chain combines TRBV9 with TRBJ1-1. The germline gives CDR1 SGDLS, CDR2 YYNGEE. The CDR3 consists of 13 residues. The CDR3 protein is CASSVYWGTEAFF.

The chain recombines TRBV7-8 with TRBJ2-1; TCRdb's D call of TRBD2 is untestable without DNA. CDR1 is SGHVS, CDR2 FQNEAQ, per germline. This CDR3 comprises 16 residues. This CDR3 is CASSPTSGRGFNEQFF.

The V and J genes are TRBV7-6 and TRBJ2-7. CDR3 length: 14 residues. Germline CDR1 SGHVS, CDR2 FNYEAQ. CDR3 protein: CASSLDASSYEQYF.

This sequence joins TRBV5-6 and TRBJ1-5; TCRdb outputs TRBD1, but without DNA this stays unchecked. The CDR3 runs to 17 residues. Germline V gives CDR1 SGHDT, CDR2 YYEEEE. The chain's CDR3 is CASSLDGGQWGNQPQHF.

The J gene is TRBJ2-2, the V gene TRBV20-1; TCRdb names TRBD1, which stays unverified in the absence of DNA. There are 15 residues in the CDR3. Germline-derived CDR1 and CDR2 are DFQATT and SNEGSKA (reference sequence). Here the CDR3 reads CSARAGTGDTGELFF.

The chain uses TRBV6-4 and TRBJ2-3; TCRdb calls TRBD2, which cannot be checked without DNA. This CDR3 is 15 amino acids long. Germline CDR1 is MRHNA and CDR2 is SNTAGT. The CDR3 loop reads CASSEVAESTDTQYF.

The chain carries TRBV5-1 and TRBJ2-1; the D call from TCRdb, TRBD2, cannot be confirmed without DNA. CDR1 and CDR2 from the germline V gene are SGHRS and YFSETQ. The CDR3 consists of 15 residues. CDR3 residues: CASSESGGAYNEQFF.

The chain carries TRBV29-1 and TRBJ2-2. The germline gives CDR1 SQVTM, CDR2 ANQGSEA. This CDR3 contains 13 residues. The CDR3 here is CSVQDPNTGELFF.

The rearrangement joins TRBV6-5 to TRBJ1-5; the D call from TCRdb, TRBD1, cannot be confirmed without DNA. CDR3 length: 14 amino acids. CDR1 and CDR2 (germline): MNHEY, SVGAGI. CDR3 sequence: CASSYRPGDQPQHF.

This chain joins TRBV7-3 and TRBJ1-1; TCRdb returns TRBD1, unconfirmable since there is no DNA. CDR3 length: 13 residues. Germline lookup yields CDR1 SGHTA and CDR2 FQGTGA. The CDR3 sequence: CASSSPPNTEAFF. Full variable domain (remainder filled in from reference TRBV7-3 and TRBJ1-1): GAGVSQTPSNKVTEKGKYVELRCDPISGHTALYWYRQSLGQGPEFLIYFQGTGAADDSGLPNDRFFAVRPEGSVSTLKIQRTERGDSAVYLCASSSPPNTEAFFGQGTRLTVV.

J is TRBJ1-2 and V is TRBV13. This CDR3 region has 16 residues. Germline CDR1 PRHDT, CDR2 FYEKMQ (reference sequence). The CDR3 spells CASSLRQALFSMGYTF.

The chain has TRBV29-1 and TRBJ1-2; TCRdb picks TRBD1, but there is no DNA to check that call. This CDR3 comprises 12 residues. The germline V gene encodes CDR1 SQVTM and CDR2 ANQGSEA. The CDR3 here is CSVETGAYGYTF.

The chain combines TRBV7-8 with TRBJ2-7; the TCRdb D gene call, TRBD1, has no DNA to confirm it. Germline CDR1 is SGHVS and CDR2 is FQNEAQ. The CDR3 is made up of 11 amino acids. The CDR3 is CASVRDYEQYF.

The rearrangement uses TRBV24-1 and TRBJ2-2; absent DNA, TCRdb's TRBD1 call cannot be checked. The germline gives CDR1 KGHDR, CDR2 SFDVKD. There are 17 residues in the CDR3. CDR3 residues: CATSDSDRGDYLGELFF.

The V call is TRBV27, the J call TRBJ1-1. Germline loops: CDR1 MNHEY, CDR2 SMNVEV (reference sequence). This CDR3 is built from 13 residues. This CDR3 reads CASSTTGGAEAFF.

This chain connects TRBV3-1 to TRBJ1-1; checking the TCRdb D call of TRBD1 is not possible without DNA. Germline CDR1 and CDR2: LGHDT and YNNKEL (reference sequence). CDR3 length equals 15 residues. CDR3 protein: CASSFTGTGNTEAFF.

The gene calls are TRBV28 and TRBJ2-3; no DNA is available, so the TRBD2 call from TCRdb remains unchecked. CDR1 is MDHEN, CDR2 SYDVKM, per germline. The CDR3 extends over 13 amino acids. Here the CDR3 reads CASSLGGVDTQYF. Full variable domain (remainder filled in from reference TRBV28 and TRBJ2-3): DVKVTQSSRYLVKRTGEKVFLECVQDMDHENMFWYRQDPGLGLRLIYFSYDVKMKEKGDIPEGYSVSREKKERFSLILESASTNQTSMYLCASSLGGVDTQYFGPGTRLTVL.

The chain joins TRBV7-9 to TRBJ2-7; TCRdb outputs TRBD1, but without DNA this stays unchecked. CDR1 SEHNR and CDR2 FQNEAQ come from the germline V gene (reference sequence). This CDR3 is 15 amino acids long. The CDR3 sequence: CASSLDLQGSYEQYF.

The J gene is TRBJ1-5, the V gene TRBV12-5; TCRdb calls TRBD1, which cannot be checked without DNA. The CDR3 runs to 14 residues. Germline CDR1 and CDR2: LGHNT and FRNRAP. This CDR3 reads CASGLALENQPQHF.